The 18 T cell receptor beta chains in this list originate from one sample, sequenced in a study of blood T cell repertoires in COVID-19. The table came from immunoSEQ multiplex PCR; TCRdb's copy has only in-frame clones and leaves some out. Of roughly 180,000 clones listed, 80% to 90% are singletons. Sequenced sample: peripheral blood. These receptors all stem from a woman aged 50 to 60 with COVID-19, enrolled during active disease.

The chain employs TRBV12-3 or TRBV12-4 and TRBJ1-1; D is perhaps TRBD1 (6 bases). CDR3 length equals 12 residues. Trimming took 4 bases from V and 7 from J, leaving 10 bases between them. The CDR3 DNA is TGTGCCAGCAGTTCAGGGGACGGTGAAGCTTTCTTT. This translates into CASSSGDGEAFF.

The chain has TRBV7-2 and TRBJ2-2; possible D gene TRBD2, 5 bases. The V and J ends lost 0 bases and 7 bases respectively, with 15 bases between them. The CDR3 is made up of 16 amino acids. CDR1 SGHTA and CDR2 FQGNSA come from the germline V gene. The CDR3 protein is CASSLASGNVDGELFF. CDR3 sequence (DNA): TGTGCCAGCAGCTTAGCTTCCGGGAACGTGGACGGGGAGCTGTTTTTT.

CDR3: CASSPWTSGDTDTQYF. The CDR3 nucleotides read TGTGCCAGCAGCCCTTGGACTAGCGGGGACACAGATACGCAGTATTTT. The V gene is TRBV7-9, the J gene TRBJ2-3, with TRBD2 matching over 12 bases. V trimming: 5 bases; J trimming: 2 bases; junction bases outside the gene matches: 5. Per germline, CDR1 SEHNR and CDR2 FQNEAQ (reference sequence). This CDR3 has 16 residues.

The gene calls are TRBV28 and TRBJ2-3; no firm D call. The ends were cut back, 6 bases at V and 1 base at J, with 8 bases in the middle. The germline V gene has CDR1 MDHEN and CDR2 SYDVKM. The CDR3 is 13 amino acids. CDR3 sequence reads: CASRLSGTDTQYF. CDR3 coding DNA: TGTGCCAGCAGGCTAAGCGGCACAGATACGCAGTATTTT.

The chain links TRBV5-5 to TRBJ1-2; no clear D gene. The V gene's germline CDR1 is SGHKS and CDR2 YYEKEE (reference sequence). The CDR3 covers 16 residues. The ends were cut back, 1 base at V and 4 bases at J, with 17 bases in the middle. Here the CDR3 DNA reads TGTGCCAGCAGCTTGACCCTCCTGCTTGACATCTATGGCTACACCTTC. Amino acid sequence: CASSLTLLLDIYGYTF.

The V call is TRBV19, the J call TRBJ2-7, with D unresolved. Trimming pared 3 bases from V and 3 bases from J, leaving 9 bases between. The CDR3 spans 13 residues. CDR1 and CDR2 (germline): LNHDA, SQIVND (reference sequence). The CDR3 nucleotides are TGTGCCAGTAGTATTGCCAGGAACTACGAGCAGTACTTC. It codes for CASSIARNYEQYF. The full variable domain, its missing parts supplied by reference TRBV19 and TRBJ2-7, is DGGITQSPKYLFRKEGQNVTLSCEQNLNHDAMYWYRQDPGQGLRLIYYSQIVNDFQKGDIAEGYSVSREKKESFPLTVTSAQKNPTAFYLCASSIARNYEQYFGPGTRLTVT.

CDR3 protein: CASSVERKRSSYNEQFF. The CDR3 DNA is TGTGCCAGCAGCGTAGAACGGAAGCGGAGCTCCTACAATGAGCAGTTCTTC. The chain couples TRBV9 to TRBJ2-1; TRBD2 is a possible D gene (5 bases). The CDR3 contains 17 residues. V lost 0 bases and J lost 0, with 13 bases in between. CDR1 is SGDLS and CDR2 is YYNGEE in the germline V gene. Based on the CDR3 plus reference TRBV9 and TRBJ2-1, the full variable domain is DSGVTQTPKHLITATGQRVTLRCSPRSGDLSVYWYQQSLDQGLQFLIQYYNGEERAKGNILERFSAQQFPDLHSELNLSSLELGDSALYFCASSVERKRSSYNEQFFGPGTRLTVL.

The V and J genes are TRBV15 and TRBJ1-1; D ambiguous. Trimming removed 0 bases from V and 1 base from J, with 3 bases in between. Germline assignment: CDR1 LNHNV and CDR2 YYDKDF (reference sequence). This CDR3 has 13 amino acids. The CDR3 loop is CATSRERNTEAFF. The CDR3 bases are TGTGCCACCAGCAGAGAGAGGAACACTGAAGCTTTCTTT.

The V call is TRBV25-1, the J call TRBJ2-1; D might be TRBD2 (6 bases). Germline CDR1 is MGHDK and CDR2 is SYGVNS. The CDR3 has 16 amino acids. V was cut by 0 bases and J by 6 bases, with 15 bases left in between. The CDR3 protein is CASSEYAGLRSNEQFF. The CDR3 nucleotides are TGTGCCAGCAGTGAATATGCGGGGCTCCGATCCAATGAGCAGTTCTTC.

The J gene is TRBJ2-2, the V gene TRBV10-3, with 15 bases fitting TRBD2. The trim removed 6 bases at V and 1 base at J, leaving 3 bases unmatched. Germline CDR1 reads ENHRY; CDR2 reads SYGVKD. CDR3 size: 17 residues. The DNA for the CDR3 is TGTGCCATCAGCGGACTAGCGGGGGGGATGAACACCGGGGAGCTGTTTTTT. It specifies CAISGLAGGMNTGELFF.

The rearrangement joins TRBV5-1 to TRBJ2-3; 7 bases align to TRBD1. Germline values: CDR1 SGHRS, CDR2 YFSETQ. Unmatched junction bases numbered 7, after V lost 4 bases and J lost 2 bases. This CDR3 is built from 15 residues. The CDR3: CASSAGTANTDTQYF. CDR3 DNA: TGCGCCAGCAGCGCCGGGACAGCAAACACAGATACGCAGTATTTT.

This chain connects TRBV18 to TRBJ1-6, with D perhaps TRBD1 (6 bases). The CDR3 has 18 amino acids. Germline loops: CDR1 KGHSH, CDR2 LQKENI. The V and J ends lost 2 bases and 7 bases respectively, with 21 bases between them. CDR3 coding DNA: TGTGCCAGCTCACCAGAGACAGGTGTTCGTTCGGGGAATTCACCCCTCCACTTT. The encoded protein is CASSPETGVRSGNSPLHF.

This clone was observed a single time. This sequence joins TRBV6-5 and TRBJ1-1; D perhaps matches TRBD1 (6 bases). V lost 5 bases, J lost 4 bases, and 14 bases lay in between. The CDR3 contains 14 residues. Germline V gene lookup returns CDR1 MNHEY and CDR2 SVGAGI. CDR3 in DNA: TGTGCCAGCAGTACGACTCAGGGGACCACTGAAGCTTTCTTT. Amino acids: CASSTTQGTTEAFF.

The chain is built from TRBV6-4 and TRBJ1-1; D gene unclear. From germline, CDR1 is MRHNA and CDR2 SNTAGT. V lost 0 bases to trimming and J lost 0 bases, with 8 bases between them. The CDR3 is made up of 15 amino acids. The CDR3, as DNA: TGTGCCAGCAGTGACTCTCCCGGGATGAACACTGAAGCTTTCTTT. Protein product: CASSDSPGMNTEAFF.

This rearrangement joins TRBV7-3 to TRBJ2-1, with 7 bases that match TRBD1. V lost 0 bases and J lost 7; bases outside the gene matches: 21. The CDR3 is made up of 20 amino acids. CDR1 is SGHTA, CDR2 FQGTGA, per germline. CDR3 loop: CASSLTRSLSGGEGWNEQFF. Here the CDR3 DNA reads TGTGCCAGCAGCTTAACCCGTTCTCTATCAGGGGGTGAAGGGTGGAATGAGCAGTTCTTC.

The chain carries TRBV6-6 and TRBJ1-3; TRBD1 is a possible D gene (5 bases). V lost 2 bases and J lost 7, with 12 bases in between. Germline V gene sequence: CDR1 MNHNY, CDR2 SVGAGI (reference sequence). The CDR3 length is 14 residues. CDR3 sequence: CASSYPRDGNTIYF. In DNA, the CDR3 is TGTGCCAGCAGTTACCCCAGGGATGGGAACACCATATATTTT.

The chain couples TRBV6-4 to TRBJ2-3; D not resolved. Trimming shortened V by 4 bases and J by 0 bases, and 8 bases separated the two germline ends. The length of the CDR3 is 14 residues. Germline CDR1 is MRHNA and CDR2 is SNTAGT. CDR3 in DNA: TGTGCCAGCAGTGCCGGCAGGAGCACAGATACGCAGTATTTT. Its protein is CASSAGRSTDTQYF.

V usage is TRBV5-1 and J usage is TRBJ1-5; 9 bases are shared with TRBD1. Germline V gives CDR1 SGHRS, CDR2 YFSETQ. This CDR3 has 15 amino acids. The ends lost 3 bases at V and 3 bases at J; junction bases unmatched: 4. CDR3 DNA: TGCGCCAGCAGCTCCGGGACAGGGCTCAATCAGCCCCAGCATTTT. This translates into CASSSGTGLNQPQHF.